This TCR beta chain emerged from a study of B cell selection in AIRE deficiency. Details on this clone: The antigen is undetermined.

V was trimmed by 4 bases and J by 11 bases, leaving 6 bases between them. Germline assignment: CDR1 SGHAT and CDR2 FQNNGV. CDR3 size: 10 residues. The sorted conventional CD4 T cells were gated as CD4+CD127+. Assay used: immunoSEQ multiplex PCR; TCRdb lists only in-frame clones, some missing. Among roughly 24,000 clones listed, roughly 96% were seen once. Study findings and constraints: About 30.6% of healthy-shared Treg sequences were found among patient Tconv cells. Shorter CDR3s marked shared Treg sequences, biased toward few non-templated insertions. Healthy Tconv contained about 37% of shared healthy Treg sequences; only TCRbeta sequenced.

The sequence derives from a human donor in good health. The chain joins TRBV11-2 to TRBJ2-1, with D unresolved. The sequencing sample was made of CD4+CD127+ conventional T cells sorted from PBMCs. CDR3: CASSSRKQFF. The CDR3 nucleotides read TGTGCCAGCAGCTCCCGTAAGCAGTTCTTC.